This T cell receptor (beta chain) was captured by sequencing in a study of radiotherapy plus CTLA-4 blockade in lung cancer. Study details: In 18% of patients, objective responses were seen; 25% to 40% had disease control.

People whose metastatic non-small-cell lung cancer was chemo-refractory got focal radiation along with CTLA-4 blockade by ipilimumab. Method: immunoSEQ multiplex PCR; TCRdb's copy keeps in-frame clones and lacks some. The sample has some 32,000 clones; 70% are singletons. Notes on the study in general: Expansion in blood of tumor-derived TCR clones was seen after radiotherapy plus ipilimumab. Reportedly, early blood T cell clone dynamics best predicted response, with interferon-beta.

To note about this clone: Its antigen is currently unknown.

The material sequenced was peripheral blood, taken from a patient treated with radiotherapy plus ipilimumab. This sequence originates from a human donor with non-small cell lung cancer who had stable disease on radiotherapy plus ipilimumab.

The CDR3 loop is CASSESGTGGLNEQFF. The CDR3 DNA reads TGCGCCAGCAGTGAGTCGGGGACAGGGGGCCTAAATGAGCAGTTCTTC. This chain joins TRBV10-1 and TRBJ2-1; 12 bases match TRBD1. With V trimmed by 0 bases and J by 7 bases, 4 bases remained unmatched. The CDR3 has 16 residues. Germline loops: CDR1 WNHNN, CDR2 SYGVQD (reference sequence).